The T cell receptor (beta chain) described here comes from a study of a mutant IDH1 vaccine in newly diagnosed glioma. About the study: Either 4-6 weeks after radiotherapy alone or alongside temozolomide, vaccination was begun. Therapy received beforehand was radiotherapy, temozolomide, or both, with most patients given both. Points from the study as a whole: Of all patients, roughly 93% showed vaccine-induced immune responses.

Clones were read by immunoSEQ multiplex PCR, and TCRdb kept only the in-frame ones, dropping some. The repertoire holds 34,000 or so clones, with around 82% as singletons. Time point in this sample: week 11, during vaccination. A single vaccine dose contained 300 ug of mutant IDH1 20-mer peptide, and topical imiquimod was used with it. Donors' newly diagnosed IDH1-mutant WHO grade 3 or 4 astrocytomas lacked nuclear ATRX. Germline assignment: CDR1 SGHAT and CDR2 FQNNGV. Trimming removed 5 bases from V and 8 bases from J, with 21 bases in between. This CDR3 is built from 16 residues. Comment on this clone: Antigen unknown.

V and J are TRBV11-2 and TRBJ1-4; D call uncertain. The TCR comes from a man aged 25-40 years with glioma. The sample was PBMCs, taken from a glioma patient whose treatment included an IDH1 peptide vaccine. This CDR3 is CASSPIGRQKGEKLFF. The DNA for the CDR3 is TGTGCCAGCAGCCCTATTGGAAGGCAGAAAGGAGAAAAACTGTTTTTT.